This TCR beta chain was found in a study of T cell responses to AZD1222 COVID-19 vaccine. Study at large: Second-dose recipients at about 4 or about 12 weeks were treated as one pooled group. General study results and limits: There were repertoire samples only from the period after the peak T cell response.

Assay: immunoSEQ multiplex PCR; the TCRdb copy retains only in-frame clones and omits some. The table lists 80,000 to 130,000 clones, 85% to 90% of them singletons. The germline V and J ends were trimmed by 2 bases and 4 bases, with 9 bases remaining between them. CDR3 length: 13 amino acids. Per the germline V gene, CDR1 is MNHNS and CDR2 is SASEGT. As regards this clone: Its antigen is not identified.

The clonotype was recovered from an adult in good health. The sample was peripheral blood, taken on day 0 of AZD1222 vaccination. The chain carries TRBV6-1 and TRBJ2-7, with a weak D call TRBD1 (6 bases). In nucleotides, the CDR3 is TGTGCCAGCAGTGAACTACAGGGTTACGAGCAGTACTTC. Translation gives CASSELQGYEQYF.